The present T cell receptor beta chain was sequenced within a study of blood T cell repertoires in COVID-19. About the research overall: Sites across the United States, Italy and Spain contributed samples from acute and convalescent COVID-19. Sources were T cells, B-cell-depleted T cells, or PBMCs; the material itself was cDNA or gDNA.

The CDR3 runs 13 residues. Germline V gene lookup returns CDR1 LGHDT and CDR2 YNNKEL (reference sequence). Trimming took 2 bases from V and 1 from J, leaving 3 bases between them. As originally analysed: Estimated nucleated cell counts came from reference gene primer amplification. Profiled with immunoSEQ multiplex PCR; TCRdb holds only in-frame clones, not every one. The V and J calls and the clone size are those of that table, but D and trimming were determined from the DNA. The sample records 100,000 to 150,000 clones, 78% being singletons. This chain links TRBV3-1 (or the pseudogene TRBV3-2) with TRBJ1-3; D gene ambiguous. The sequence derives from a man between 65 and 85 years old with acute or convalescent COVID-19. Sequencing used peripheral blood. The CDR3 loop reads CASSQLSGNTIYF. For the CDR3, the DNA is TGTGCCAGCAGCCAATTATCTGGAAACACCATATATTTT.